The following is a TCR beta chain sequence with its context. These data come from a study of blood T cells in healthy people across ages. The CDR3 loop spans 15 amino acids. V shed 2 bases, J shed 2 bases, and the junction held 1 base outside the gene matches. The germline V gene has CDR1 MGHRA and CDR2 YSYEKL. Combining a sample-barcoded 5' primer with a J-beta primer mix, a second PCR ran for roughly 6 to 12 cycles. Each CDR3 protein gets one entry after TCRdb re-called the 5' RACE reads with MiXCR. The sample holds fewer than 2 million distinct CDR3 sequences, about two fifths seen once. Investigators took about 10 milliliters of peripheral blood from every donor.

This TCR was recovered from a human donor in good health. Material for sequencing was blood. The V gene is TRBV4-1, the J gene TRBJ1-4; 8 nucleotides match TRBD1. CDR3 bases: TGCGCCAGCAGCCAACGGACAGGGACTAATGAAAAACTGTTTTTT. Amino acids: CASSQRTGTNEKLFF.